These 17 T cell receptor beta chains came from one sample sequenced in a study of cytomegalovirus exposure and HLA in healthy donors. PCR was performed using 60 Vbeta and 13 Jbeta primers. TCRdb's table, derived via immunoSEQ multiplex PCR, lists solely in-frame clones and lacks some. The sample gives approximately 100,000 clones, approximately 80% of which show up once; about 10% is in the top ten. The sample comprised PBMCs. The source is a man in his forties in good health and CMV-seropositive.

The chain recombines TRBV7-8 with TRBJ1-2, with 9 positions matching TRBD1. The CDR3 has 13 amino acids. Trimming at V came to 5 bases and at J to 8 bases, leaving 6 bases not matched to a gene. Germline V lookup: CDR1 SGHVS, CDR2 FQNEAQ. CDR3 bases: TGTGCCAGCAGCCCAGACAGGGGGTGGGGCTACACCTTC. Residues: CASSPDRGWGYTF.

This clone was recorded a few times. The chain couples TRBV28 to TRBJ2-1; TRBD2 aligns across 8 bases. Germline loops: CDR1 MDHEN, CDR2 SYDVKM. This CDR3 is built from 16 residues. V trimming: 1 base; J trimming: 8 bases; junction bases outside the gene matches: 10. CDR3 residues: CASSLFSGGARDEQFF. CDR3 nucleotide sequence: TGTGCCAGCAGTTTATTTTCCGGGGGGGCTCGCGATGAGCAGTTCTTC.

The chain couples TRBV7-9 to TRBJ2-7, with TRBD1 as a possible D gene (5 bases). Looked up from germline, CDR1 is SEHNR and CDR2 is FQNEAQ (reference sequence). The CDR3 covers 12 residues. V lost 1 base to trimming and J lost 10 bases, with 11 bases between them. Here the CDR3 DNA reads TGTGCCAGCAGCTTAGGGGCGCAGGGCCAGTACTTC. This translates into CASSLGAQGQYF.

This clone was detected only once. This chain uses TRBV2 with TRBJ2-5; D gene uncertain. The V end was cut by 0 bases, the J end by 5 bases, with 13 bases between. CDR1 and CDR2 (germline): SNHLY, FYNNEI. This CDR3 has 15 residues. The CDR3 sequence: CASSEALLVRETQYF. CDR3 DNA sequence: TGTGCCAGCAGTGAAGCACTGCTAGTACGTGAGACCCAGTACTTC.

The gene calls are TRBV5-1 and TRBJ2-1, with 8 nucleotides matching TRBD1. This CDR3 region has 15 residues. CDR1 SGHRS and CDR2 YFSETQ come from the germline V gene. J was trimmed by 1 base and V by 4 bases; bases with no gene match: 4. The CDR3 nucleotides are TGCGCCAGCAGCCCAACAGGGGGATCCTACAATGAGCAGTTCTTC. Translated, it gives CASSPTGGSYNEQFF.

This clone turned up a few times. The chain employs TRBV7-2 and TRBJ2-2; 7 bases agree with TRBD2. This CDR3 has 16 amino acids. V lost 5 bases and J lost 0; bases outside the gene matches: 6. Germline-derived CDR1 and CDR2 are SGHTA and FQGNSA. DNA for the CDR3: TGTGCCAGCAGCCCCCCCCGGGGGGCGAACACCGGGGAGCTGTTTTTT. Amino acids: CASSPPRGANTGELFF.

The CDR3 DNA is TGTGCCAGTAGTATTGGTAGGTGGAACAGGGCCCCCTACGAGCAGTACTTC. It specifies CASSIGRWNRAPYEQYF. The chain has TRBV19 and TRBJ2-7; tentative D call: TRBD1 (6 bases). Germline values: CDR1 LNHDA, CDR2 SQIVND (reference sequence). CDR3 length equals 17 residues. Trimming left V 3 bases short and J 2 bases short, with 20 bases between.

The V call is TRBV5-1, the J call TRBJ2-5; D is possibly TRBD1 (6 bases). Germline V gene lookup returns CDR1 SGHRS and CDR2 YFSETQ. The CDR3 runs to 14 residues. V was pared by 3 bases and J by 1 base, with 10 bases between. CDR3 bases: TGCGCCAGCAGCTCAACAGGGTCCCAAGAGACCCAGTACTTC. This codes for CASSSTGSQETQYF.

This chain joins TRBV7-2 and TRBJ2-5; D uncertain. The J call may be faulty, since TRBJ2-7 better matches the DNA end. The V gene's germline CDR1 is SGHTA and CDR2 FQGNSA. CDR3 length: 12 residues. The CDR3 here is CASSLLGYEQYF. DNA of the CDR3: TGTGCCAGCAGCTTATTGGGCTACGAGCAGTACTTC.

The sample holds a few counts of this clone. This rearrangement joins TRBV7-2 to TRBJ2-5; no reliable D call. The closer fit of TRBJ2-7 to the DNA end suggests the J call may be wrong. Per germline, CDR1 SGHTA and CDR2 FQGNSA. The CDR3 extends over 11 amino acids. In nucleotides, the CDR3 is TGTGCCAGCAGCTACCAAGTCGAGCAGTACTTC. It translates to CASSYQVEQYF.

V gene TRBV5-1 combines with J gene TRBJ2-1; D might be TRBD2 (6 bases). Deletions cut 4 bases from V and 12 bases from J, with 23 bases between. Germline V gene lookup returns CDR1 SGHRS and CDR2 YFSETQ. CDR3 length equals 15 residues. As DNA, the CDR3 is TGCGCCAGCAGCAAGGGACTTCAGGACCCGGCTGGGCAGTTCTTC. It encodes CASSKGLQDPAGQFF. The whole variable domain, filled in from reference TRBV5-1 and TRBJ2-1, reads KAGVTQTPRYLIKTRGQQVTLSCSPISGHRSVSWYQQTPGQGLQFLFEYFSETQRNKGNFPGRFSGRQFSNSRSEMNVSTLELGDSALYLCASSKGLQDPAGQFFGPGTRLTVL.

This chain links TRBV5-6 with TRBJ2-1; D unclear. Germline V lookup: CDR1 SGHDT, CDR2 YYEEEE. This CDR3 has 16 residues. Trimming removed 0 bases from V and 2 bases from J, with 12 bases in between. CDR3 in DNA: TGTGCCAGCAGCTTGGAGAGGCAGCTGACCTACAATGAGCAGTTCTTC. Protein: CASSLERQLTYNEQFF.

The V gene is TRBV19, the J gene TRBJ2-1, with 8 bases fitting TRBD2. CDR1 and CDR2 from the germline V gene are LNHDA and SQIVND (reference sequence). V was pared by 3 bases and J by 8 bases, with 9 bases of the junction left unmatched. The CDR3 sequence is 15 residues long. CDR3 DNA sequence: TGTGCCAGTAGTATCCCGGGACTAGGAGTACATGAGCAGTTCTTC. Protein product: CASSIPGLGVHEQFF.

This clone was seen only once. The chain joins TRBV19 to TRBJ2-3, with D perhaps TRBD1 (6 bases). The ends were cut back, 7 bases at V and 4 bases at J, with 12 bases in the middle. CDR3 length: 13 amino acids. CDR1 LNHDA and CDR2 SQIVND come from the germline V gene (reference sequence). The CDR3 coding sequence is TGTGCCAGTAACCAGGGGAGAGCAGATACGCAGTATTTT. Translated: CASNQGRADTQYF.

The V and J genes are TRBV19 and TRBJ2-1; tentatively, D is TRBD1 (8 bases). This CDR3 has 15 residues. Germline CDR1 reads LNHDA; CDR2 reads SQIVND (reference sequence). V was clipped by 3 bases and J by 7 bases, with 16 bases between them. CDR3 amino acids: CASSIAQGGGNEQFF. The CDR3 coding sequence is TGTGCCAGTAGTATCGCACAGGGGGGGGGTAATGAGCAGTTCTTC.

The genes are TRBV5-1 and TRBJ2-1; weak D call: TRBD1 (5 bases). Germline CDR1 SGHRS, CDR2 YFSETQ. V was trimmed by 2 bases and J by 10 bases, leaving 13 bases between them. The CDR3 spans 13 residues. The CDR3 loop reads CASSLVQGPEQFF. In DNA, the CDR3 is TGCGCCAGCAGCTTAGTTCAGGGCCCCGAGCAGTTCTTC.

The chain couples TRBV18 to TRBJ2-7; 8 nucleotides align to TRBD1. Germline trimming cut 5 bases from V and 4 bases from J; bases unmatched to any gene: 13. The CDR3 has 16 residues. Looked up from germline, CDR1 is KGHSH and CDR2 is LQKENI. CDR3 DNA sequence: TGTGCCAGCTCAGCCCCCTTCGGACAGGGCATGTACGAGCAGTACTTC. It is translated as CASSAPFGQGMYEQYF.